This TCR beta chain came from a study of post-analysis software for immune sequencing data. Notes on the study in general: Five TRBV segments, including TRBV5-6, TRBV5-1 and TRBV20-1, were more frequent in patients than controls. Controls' normalized Chao1 diversity significantly exceeded that of multiple sclerosis patients.

There are 12 residues in the CDR3. V shed 7 bases and J shed 11 bases, with 17 bases lying between them. TCR beta cDNA libraries had unique molecular identifiers. Using its own MiXCR run on the PCR reads, TCRdb lists one record per CDR3 protein. The sample records roughly 730,000 distinct CDR3 sequences, about 32% being singletons. Remarks on this clonotype: The antigen remains unidentified.

Input material: blood. The clonotype was recovered from a girl aged 5-17 years with multiple sclerosis. V usage is TRBV12-3 or TRBV12-4 and J usage is TRBJ1-1, with D unresolved. Here the CDR3 DNA reads TGTGCCAGCAACCTTCTGGGAGGACGGGCTTTCTTT. It yields the protein CASNLLGGRAFF.